The clone carrying this T cell receptor beta chain came up a few times. These data are taken from a study of blood T cell repertoires in COVID-19. About the research overall: The origin of the acute and convalescent COVID-19 samples was the United States, Italy and Spain. Sample material is recorded as cDNA or gDNA derived from T cells, B-cell-depleted T cells, or PBMCs.

In the study's own analysis: It was from reference gene primer amplification that nucleated cell counts were estimated. Sequenced by immunoSEQ multiplex PCR; TCRdb stores in-frame clones only, minus some. V, J and clone size reflect that table, while D and trimming were determined from the DNA. The sample holds more than 250,000 clones, roughly 91% seen once. The V gene lost 0 bases and the J gene lost 8 bases, with 7 bases spanning the gap. CDR3 length: 12 amino acids. The germline V gene has CDR1 SGHTA and CDR2 FQGNSA. Sequencing was performed on peripheral blood. The sequence came from a man aged 50 to 60 with active or convalescent COVID-19. The gene calls are TRBV7-2 and TRBJ1-1; possible D gene TRBD1, 5 bases. CDR3 DNA sequence: TGTGCCAGCAGCTTAGCGAACAGGGAAGCTTTCTTT. Protein sequence: CASSLANREAFF.